Listed below are T cell receptor beta chains from one sample, sequenced in a study of OX40 agonist ivuxolimab in advanced cancers. Sequenced by immunoSEQ multiplex PCR; TCRdb stores in-frame clones only, minus some. The sample shows roughly 100,000 clones, less than 95% of them seen only once. Source: CD4+ or CD8+ T cells sorted from blood, taken in a trial of the OX40 agonist ivuxolimab. These receptor sequences come from an adult with an advanced solid tumor such as melanoma, head and neck, liver or kidney cancer. The CDR3 runs from the conserved cysteine through the conserved F or W. D genes are given only for firm matches. The size of a clone is reported for some rows only, either as once, few or many, or as a class for expanded clones.

CDR3: CASSYPPIEEKLFF; DNA: TGTGCCAGCAGCTACCCCCCTATTGAAGAAAAACTGTTTTTT; D: -; J: TRBJ1-4; size: -; V: TRBV7-9
CDR3: CASSFTPGGYYQPQHF; DNA: TGTGCCAGCAGTTTTACCCCAGGGGGTTACTATCAGCCCCAGCATTTT; D: TRBD1; J: TRBJ1-5; size: -; V: TRBV7-2
CDR3: CASSLGGPPGTEAFF; DNA: TGTGCCAGCTCACTGGGGGGACCCCCGGGGACTGAAGCTTTCTTT; D: -; J: TRBJ1-1; size: -; V: TRBV18
CDR3: CASSQGQQYNEQFF; DNA: TGTGCCAGCAGCCAGGGACAGCAATACAATGAGCAGTTCTTC; D: TRBD1; J: TRBJ2-1; size: -; V: TRBV7-8
CDR3: CASSQDQRVGKLFF; DNA: TGCGCCAGCAGCCAAGATCAAAGGGTAGGAAAACTGTTTTTT; D: -; J: TRBJ1-4; size: once; V: TRBV4-3
CDR3: CASSLGTRGGPGNEQFF; DNA: TGTGCCAGCAGCTTAGGGACCCGAGGGGGGCCAGGCAATGAGCAGTTCTTC; D: -; J: TRBJ2-1; size: -; V: TRBV11-3
CDR3: CASSQQEDQPQHF; DNA: TGTGCTAGCAGCCAACAAGAGGATCAGCCCCAGCATTTT; D: -; J: TRBJ1-5; size: -; V: TRBV7-7
CDR3: CAFRDSGGASYEQYF; DNA: TGTGCCTTCAGGGATAGCGGGGGTGCGTCCTACGAGCAGTACTTC; D: TRBD2; J: TRBJ2-7; size: -; V: TRBV30
CDR3: CASSYSMAGAAEKLFF; DNA: TGTGCCAGCAGTTACTCGATGGCAGGGGCAGCGGAAAAACTGTTTTTT; D: -; J: TRBJ1-4; size: -; V: TRBV6-5
CDR3: CAISESRWLCFRANTEAFF; DNA: TGTGCCATCAGTGAGTCGAGGTGGTTGTGTTTCAGGGCGAACACTGAAGCTTTCTTT; D: -; J: TRBJ1-1; size: -; V: TRBV10-3
CDR3: CASSGYGGQGAMRAFF; DNA: TGTGCCAGCAGTGGATACGGGGGACAGGGGGCAATGAGGGCTTTCTTT; D: TRBD1; J: TRBJ1-1; size: -; V: TRBV6-1
CDR3: CASSLVQGNYGYTF; DNA: TGTGCCAGCAGCTTAGTACAGGGTAACTATGGCTACACCTTC; D: -; J: TRBJ1-2; size: once; V: TRBV7-2
CDR3: CASSYRTIGDQETQYF; DNA: TGCGCCAGCAGCTACCGGACTATCGGGGATCAAGAGACCCAGTACTTC; D: -; J: TRBJ2-5; size: -; V: TRBV5-1
CDR3: CASSSLFSGELFF; DNA: TGTGCCAGCAGTTCCCTTTTCTCCGGGGAGCTGTTTTTT; D: -; J: TRBJ2-2; size: -; V: TRBV6-5
CDR3: CASRVAGGTANTGELFF; DNA: TGTGCCAGTAGGGTAGCGGGGGGTACCGCGAACACCGGGGAGCTGTTTTTT; D: TRBD2; J: TRBJ2-2; size: -; V: TRBV19
CDR3: CASSQRVNSPLHF; DNA: TGTGCCAGCAGCCAAAGGGTAAATTCACCCCTCCACTTT; D: -; J: TRBJ1-6; size: -; V: TRBV14
CDR3: CASSQSGPEQYF; DNA: TGTGCCAGCAGCCAATCCGGACCTGAGCAGTACTTC; D: -; J: TRBJ2-7; size: -; V: TRBV14
CDR3: CASSQVDREVMGYTF; DNA: TGCGCCAGCAGCCAAGTTGACAGGGAAGTAATGGGCTACACCTTC; D: TRBD1; J: TRBJ1-2; size: -; V: TRBV4-3
CDR3: CASSSTDTEAFF; DNA: TGTGCCAGCAGCTCCACGGACACTGAAGCTTTCTTT; D: -; J: TRBJ1-1; size: -; V: TRBV2
CDR3: CASSILAGISGANVLTF; DNA: TGTGCCAGCAGCATACTAGCGGGAATCTCCGGGGCCAACGTCCTGACTTTC; D: TRBD2; J: TRBJ2-6; size: -; V: TRBV7-2
CDR3: CASSTTRQSYNSPLHF; DNA: TGTGCCAGTAGTACCACTAGACAGTCGTATAATTCACCCCTCCACTTT; D: -; J: TRBJ1-6; size: -; V: TRBV19
CDR3: CASSVDGVGNEQFF; DNA: TGTGCCAGCAGCGTAGACGGGGTTGGAAATGAGCAGTTCTTC; D: -; J: TRBJ2-1; size: once; V: TRBV9